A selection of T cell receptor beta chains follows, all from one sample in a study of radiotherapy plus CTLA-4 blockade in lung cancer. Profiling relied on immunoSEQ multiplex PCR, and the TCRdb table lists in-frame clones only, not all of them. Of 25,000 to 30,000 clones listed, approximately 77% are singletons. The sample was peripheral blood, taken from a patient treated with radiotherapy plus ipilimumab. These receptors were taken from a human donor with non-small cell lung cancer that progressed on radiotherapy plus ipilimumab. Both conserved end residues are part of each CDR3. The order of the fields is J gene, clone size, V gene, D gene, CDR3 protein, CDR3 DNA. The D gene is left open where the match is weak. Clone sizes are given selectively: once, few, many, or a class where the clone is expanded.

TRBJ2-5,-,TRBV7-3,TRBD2,CASSRWGGETQYF,TGTGCCAGCAGCCGCTGGGGGGGAGAGACCCAGTACTTC
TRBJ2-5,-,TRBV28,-,CASSPMQETETQYF,TGTGCCAGCAGTCCCATGCAAGAGACGGAGACCCAGTACTTC
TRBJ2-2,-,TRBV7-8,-,CASPLSPGGSNTGELFF,TGTGCCAGCCCCCTCTCTCCGGGGGGCTCAAACACCGGGGAGCTGTTTTTT
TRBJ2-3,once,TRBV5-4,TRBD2,CASSLAGGGDTQYF,TGTGCCAGCAGCTTAGCGGGGGGCGGGGATACGCAGTATTTT
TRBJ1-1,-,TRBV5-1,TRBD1,CASSFGQGKDTEAFF,TGCGCCAGCAGCTTCGGACAGGGGAAGGACACTGAAGCTTTCTTT
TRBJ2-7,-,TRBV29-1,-,CSVLQGNEQYF,TGCAGCGTCCTGCAGGGCAACGAGCAGTACTTC
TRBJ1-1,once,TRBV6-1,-,CASSYSPGEAFF,TGTGCCAGCAGTTATAGCCCAGGGGAAGCTTTCTTT
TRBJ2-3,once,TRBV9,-,CASSVERVTDTQYF,TGTGCCAGCAGCGTAGAACGTGTCACAGATACGCAGTATTTT
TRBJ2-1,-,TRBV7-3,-,CASSLTPVAGPYNEQFF,TGTGCCAGCAGCTTAACCCCTGTGGCGGGTCCCTACAATGAGCAGTTCTTC
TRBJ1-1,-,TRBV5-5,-,CASSFWTDLNTEAFF,TGTGCCAGCAGCTTCTGGACAGACTTGAACACTGAAGCTTTCTTT
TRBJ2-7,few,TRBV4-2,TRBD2,CASSQDQTPSGAYEQYF,TGTGCCAGCAGCCAAGACCAGACCCCTAGCGGTGCCTACGAGCAGTACTTC
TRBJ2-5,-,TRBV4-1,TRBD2,CASSQDRGGGFQETQYF,TGCGCCAGCAGCCAAGACCGGGGCGGGGGGTTCCAAGAGACCCAGTACTTC
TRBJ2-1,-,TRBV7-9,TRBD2,CASMRGGSSYNEQFF,TGTGCCAGCATGAGGGGAGGGAGCTCCTACAATGAGCAGTTCTTC
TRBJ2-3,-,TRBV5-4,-,CASSLDGGPTDTQYF,TGTGCCAGCAGCTTGGATGGGGGGCCCACAGATACGCAGTATTTT
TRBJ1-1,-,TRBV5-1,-,CASSLATNTEAFF,TGCGCCAGCAGCTTGGCCACGAACACTGAAGCTTTCTTT
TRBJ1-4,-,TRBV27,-,CASSLRGGSGEKLFF,TGTGCCAGCAGTTTAAGAGGGGGGTCTGGAGAAAAACTGTTTTTT